A selection of T cell receptor beta chains follows, all from one sample in a study of blood T cell repertoires in COVID-19. This table comes from immunoSEQ multiplex PCR, and its TCRdb copy is limited to in-frame clones, with some not included. The sample shows 250,000 to 350,000 clones, roughly 90% of them seen only once. Sample: PBMCs or T cells enriched from blood (not recorded which). The origin of the receptors is a woman in her 50s who had been exposed to COVID-19. Both conserved end residues are part of each CDR3. D genes are given only for firm matches.

J: TRBJ1-6
D: -
V: TRBV18
CDR3: CASSPTAGAEAPLHF
DNA: TGTGCCAGCTCACCGACAGCCGGTGCTGAGGCACCCCTCCACTTT

J: TRBJ2-7
D: -
V: TRBV7-2
CDR3: CASSSTGVSYEQYF
DNA: TGTGCCAGCAGTTCAACCGGGGTTTCCTACGAGCAGTACTTC

J: TRBJ1-2
D: -
V: TRBV6-5
CDR3: CASSYSRQTFYGYTF
DNA: TGTGCCAGCAGTTACTCCCGACAGACCTTCTATGGCTACACCTTC

J: TRBJ2-7
D: -
V: TRBV7-9
CDR3: CASSFSGTMEQYF
DNA: TGTGCCAGCAGCTTCTCCGGGACAATGGAGCAGTACTTC

J: TRBJ2-3
D: TRBD2
V: TRBV29-1
CDR3: CSVEDYLTSGGRGTDTQYF
DNA: TGCAGCGTTGAAGACTATCTTACTAGCGGGGGGAGAGGCACAGATACGCAGTATTTT

J: TRBJ1-6
D: TRBD1
V: TRBV27
CDR3: CASRKGVGQGAFSPLHF
DNA: TGTGCCAGCAGAAAAGGGGTGGGGCAGGGGGCTTTTTCACCCCTCCACTTT

J: TRBJ1-2
D: TRBD1
V: TRBV28
CDR3: CASSLDRDLYGYTF
DNA: TGTGCCAGCAGTCTGGACAGGGACCTCTATGGCTACACCTTC

J: TRBJ1-1
D: TRBD1
V: TRBV28
CDR3: CASSFQGEALTGTEAFF
DNA: TGTGCCAGCAGTTTTCAGGGGGAGGCCCTTACAGGCACTGAAGCTTTCTTT

J: TRBJ1-1
D: -
V: TRBV27
CDR3: CASSPRNTEAFF
DNA: TGTGCCAGCAGTCCGCGGAACACTGAAGCTTTCTTT

J: TRBJ1-2
D: -
V: TRBV30
CDR3: CAWSLRQRGYTF
DNA: TGTGCCTGGAGCTTGCGACAGAGGGGCTACACCTTC

J: TRBJ1-6
D: -
V: TRBV3-1/TRBV3-2
CDR3: CASSQGGGLGSPLHF
DNA: TGTGCCAGCAGCCAAGGGGGGGGCCTGGGTTCACCCCTCCACTTT